This T cell receptor (beta chain) stems from a study of OX40 agonist ivuxolimab in advanced cancers. The assay was immunoSEQ multiplex PCR, and TCRdb's table has in-frame clones only and misses some. The sample lists about 80,000 clones, around 83% seen once, with under 0.8% in the top ten. CDR1 MDHEN and CDR2 SYDVKM come from the germline V gene. V gave up 4 bases and J gave up 8 bases, with 17 bases separating them. The length of the CDR3 is 14 residues. The TCR originated in an adult with an advanced solid tumor such as melanoma, head and neck, liver or kidney cancer. V is TRBV28 and J is TRBJ1-2, with a weak D call TRBD1 (6 bases). This specimen was CD4+ or CD8+ T cells sorted from blood, taken in a trial of the OX40 agonist ivuxolimab. CDR3 coding DNA: TGTGCCAGCAGTTCTGGGGGCGGGTTGGTAGGCTACACCTTC. It specifies CASSSGGGLVGYTF.